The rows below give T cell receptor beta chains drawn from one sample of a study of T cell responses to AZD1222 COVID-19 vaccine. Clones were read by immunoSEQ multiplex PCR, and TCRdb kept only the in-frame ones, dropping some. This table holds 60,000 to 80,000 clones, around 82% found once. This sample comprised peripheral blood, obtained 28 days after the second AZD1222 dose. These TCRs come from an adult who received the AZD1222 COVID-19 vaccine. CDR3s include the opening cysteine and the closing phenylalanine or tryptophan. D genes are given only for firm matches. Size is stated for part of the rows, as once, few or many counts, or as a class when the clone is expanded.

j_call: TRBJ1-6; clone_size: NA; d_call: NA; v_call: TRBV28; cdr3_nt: TGTGCCAGCAGTCCTCCCCCCTGGAGGGTCGGCGAGTCACCCCTCCACTTT; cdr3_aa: CASSPPPWRVGESPLHF
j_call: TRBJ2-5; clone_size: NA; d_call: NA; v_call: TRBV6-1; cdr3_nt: TGTGCCAGCAGGTTCCAAGAGACCCAGTACTTC; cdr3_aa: CASRFQETQYF
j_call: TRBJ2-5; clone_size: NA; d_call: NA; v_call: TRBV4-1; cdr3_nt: TGCGCCAGCAGCCAAGATCCAGCGGTGGAGACCCAGTACTTC; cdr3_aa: CASSQDPAVETQYF
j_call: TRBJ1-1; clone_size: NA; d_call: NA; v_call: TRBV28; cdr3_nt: TGTGCCAGCAGGACAGGCACCATGAACACTGAAGCTTTCTTT; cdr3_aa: CASRTGTMNTEAFF
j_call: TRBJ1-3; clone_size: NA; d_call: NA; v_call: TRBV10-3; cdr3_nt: TGTGCCATCAGCCCCTTCTCTGGAAACACCATATATTTT; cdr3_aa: CAISPFSGNTIYF
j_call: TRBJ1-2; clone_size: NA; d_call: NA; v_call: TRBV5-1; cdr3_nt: TGCGCCAGCAGCTTGAGGGAGCGGAGTCGGGGCTACACCTTC; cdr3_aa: CASSLRERSRGYTF
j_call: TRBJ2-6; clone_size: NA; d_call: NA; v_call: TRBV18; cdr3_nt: TGTGCCAGCTCACCAGCCGTGGGAGGGGCCAACGTCCTGACTTTC; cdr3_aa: CASSPAVGGANVLTF
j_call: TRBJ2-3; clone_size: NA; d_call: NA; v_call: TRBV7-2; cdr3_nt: TGTGCCGCCATAACCAGGGGAACTAATACGCAGTATTTT; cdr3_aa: CAAITRGTNTQYF
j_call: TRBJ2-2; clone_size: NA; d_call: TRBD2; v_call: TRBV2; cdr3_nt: TGTGCCAGCAGAAAATCGGGGGGACTCTCGAACACCGGGGAGCTGTTTTTT; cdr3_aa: CASRKSGGLSNTGELFF
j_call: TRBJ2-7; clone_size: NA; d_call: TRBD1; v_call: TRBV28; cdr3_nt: TGTGCCAGCAGTACCGGGACAGGGGTGTGGGAGCAGTACTTC; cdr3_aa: CASSTGTGVWEQYF
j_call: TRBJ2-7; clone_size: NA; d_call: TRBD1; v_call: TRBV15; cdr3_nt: TGTGCCACCAGCGAAGGACAGGGGGTTTTGTTAAGTCGCGAGCAGTACTTC; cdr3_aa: CATSEGQGVLLSREQYF
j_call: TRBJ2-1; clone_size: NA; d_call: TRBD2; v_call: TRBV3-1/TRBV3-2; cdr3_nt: TGTGCCAGCTTCGGCGGGGGGGCCGGTGAGCAGTTCTTC; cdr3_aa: CASFGGGAGEQFF
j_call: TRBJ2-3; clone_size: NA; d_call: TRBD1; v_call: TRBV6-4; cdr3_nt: TGTGCCAGCAGTGACTCCCAGGGGGCAGATACGCAGTATTTT; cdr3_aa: CASSDSQGADTQYF
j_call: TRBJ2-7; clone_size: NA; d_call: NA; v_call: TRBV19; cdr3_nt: TGTGCCAGTAGTATAACTGGACAAGCCTACGAGCAGTACTTC; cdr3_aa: CASSITGQAYEQYF
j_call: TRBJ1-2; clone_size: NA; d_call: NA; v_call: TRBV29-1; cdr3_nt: TGCAGCGTTCAAAAAACGGACGATGGCTACACCTTC; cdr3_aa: CSVQKTDDGYTF
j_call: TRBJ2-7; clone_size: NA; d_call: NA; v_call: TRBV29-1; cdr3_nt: TGCAGCGTTGAAGAGTCCTACGAGCAGTACTTC; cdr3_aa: CSVEESYEQYF
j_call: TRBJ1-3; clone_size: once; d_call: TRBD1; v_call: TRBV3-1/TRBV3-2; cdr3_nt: TGTGCCAGCAGCCAAAGAGCAGGGGGAGACGGAAACACCATATATTTT; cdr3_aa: CASSQRAGGDGNTIYF
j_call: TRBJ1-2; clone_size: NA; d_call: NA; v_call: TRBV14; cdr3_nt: TGTGCCAGCAGCCAGGGACACCTCTATGGCTACACCTTC; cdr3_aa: CASSQGHLYGYTF